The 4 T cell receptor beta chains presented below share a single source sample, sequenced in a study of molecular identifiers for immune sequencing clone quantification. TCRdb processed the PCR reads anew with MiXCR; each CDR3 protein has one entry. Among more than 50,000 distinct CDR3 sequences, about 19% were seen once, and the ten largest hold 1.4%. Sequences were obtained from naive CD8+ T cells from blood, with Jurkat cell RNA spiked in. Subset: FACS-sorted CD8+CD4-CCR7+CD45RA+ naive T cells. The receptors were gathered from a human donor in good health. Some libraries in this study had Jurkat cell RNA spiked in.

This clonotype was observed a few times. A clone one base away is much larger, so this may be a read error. The CDR3 DNA reads as TGTGCCAGTAGTATAGGCCCAGCGGGAGCCAGAAACATTCAGTACTTC. It translates to CASSIGPAGARNIQYF. The chain employs TRBV19 and TRBJ2-4; 8 bases agree with TRBD2. There are 16 residues in the CDR3. Germline V lookup: CDR1 LNHDA, CDR2 SQIVND (reference sequence). The full variable domain, with the rest looked up from reference TRBV19 and TRBJ2-4, is DGGITQSPKYLFRKEGQNVTLSCEQNLNHDAMYWYRQDPGQGLRLIYYSQIVNDFQKGDIAEGYSVSREKKESFPLTVTSAQKNPTAFYLCASSIGPAGARNIQYFGAGTRLSVL.

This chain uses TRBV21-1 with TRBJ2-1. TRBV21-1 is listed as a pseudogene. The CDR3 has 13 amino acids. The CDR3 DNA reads TGTGCCAGCAGCAGAGGCCTTACGGATGAGCAGTTCTTC. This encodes CASSRGLTDEQFF.

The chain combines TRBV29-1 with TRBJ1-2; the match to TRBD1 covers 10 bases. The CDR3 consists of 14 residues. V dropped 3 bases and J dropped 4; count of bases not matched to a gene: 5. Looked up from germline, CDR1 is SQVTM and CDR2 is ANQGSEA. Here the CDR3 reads CSVEAGQGTYGYTF. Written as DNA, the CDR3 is TGCAGCGTTGAGGCGGGACAGGGGACCTATGGCTACACCTTC.

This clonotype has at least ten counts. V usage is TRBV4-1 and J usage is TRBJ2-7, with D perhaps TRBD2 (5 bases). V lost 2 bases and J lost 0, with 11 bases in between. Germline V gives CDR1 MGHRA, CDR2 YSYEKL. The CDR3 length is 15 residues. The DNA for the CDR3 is TGCGCCAGCAGCCAAAGGACTGGCAGCTCCTACGAGCAGTACTTC. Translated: CASSQRTGSSYEQYF.